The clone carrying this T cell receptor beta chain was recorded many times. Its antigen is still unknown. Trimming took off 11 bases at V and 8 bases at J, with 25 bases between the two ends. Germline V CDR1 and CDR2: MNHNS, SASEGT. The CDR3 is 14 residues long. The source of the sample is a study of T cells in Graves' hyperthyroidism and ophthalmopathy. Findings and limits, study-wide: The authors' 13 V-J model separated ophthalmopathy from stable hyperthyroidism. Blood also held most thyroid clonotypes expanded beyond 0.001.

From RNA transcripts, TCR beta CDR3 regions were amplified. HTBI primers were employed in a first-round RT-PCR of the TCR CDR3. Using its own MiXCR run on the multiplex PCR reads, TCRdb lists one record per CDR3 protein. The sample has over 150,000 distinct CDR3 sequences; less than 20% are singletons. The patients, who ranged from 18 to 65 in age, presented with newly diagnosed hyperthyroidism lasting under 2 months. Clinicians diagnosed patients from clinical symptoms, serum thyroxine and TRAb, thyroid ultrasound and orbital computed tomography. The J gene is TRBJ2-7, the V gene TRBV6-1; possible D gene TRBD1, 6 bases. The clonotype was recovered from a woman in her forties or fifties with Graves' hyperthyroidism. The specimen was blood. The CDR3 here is CAAGPRTDPTKQYF. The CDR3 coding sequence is TGTGCCGCCGGCCCCAGGACAGATCCTACGAAGCAGTACTTC.